The 24 T cell receptor beta chains listed next were all sequenced from one sample in a study of shared clonotypes between healthy human individuals (dated by TCRdb to between 2020 and 2021). Receptors were amplified or captured by the immunoSEQ multiplex PCR assay. Drawn from immuneACCESS, this table holds only the in-frame rearrangements with V and J called that TCRdb kept. Clones are partly lost; checked studies trace under half to an unresolved V gene and leave the rest unexplained. The sample yields about 2.4 million clones; roughly nine tenths were counted once. Clones ranked in the top ten supply around 0.14% of the sample. The sequenced sample consisted of naive CD4+ T cells sorted from blood. The sample's cell subset or site label, in plain terms: CD45RA+ positively selected. The source is a man in his late teens or twenties in good health.

This clone occurred once. The chain recombines TRBV11-2 with TRBJ2-5; 8 bases match TRBD1. From germline, CDR1 is SGHAT and CDR2 FQNNGV. With V trimmed by 0 bases and J by 5 bases, 8 bases remained unmatched. The CDR3 extends over 16 amino acids. The CDR3 loop reads CASSLDQHRGRETQYF. The CDR3 DNA reads as TGTGCCAGCAGCTTAGATCAGCACAGGGGGAGGGAGACCCAGTACTTC.

CDR3 DNA sequence: TGTGCCAGCAGTCCCGATTTTGTTCCGGGACAGGGGTTCTATGGCAATCAGCCCCAGCATTTT. It is translated as CASSPDFVPGQGFYGNQPQHF. The chain carries TRBV28 and TRBJ1-5; TRBD1 agrees at 10 bases. Trimming cost V 5 bases and J 2 bases; bases outside gene matches: 21. The germline CDR1 and CDR2 sequences are MDHEN and SYDVKM. There are 21 residues in the CDR3.

The chain couples TRBV2 to TRBJ2-7, with no clear D. Per germline, CDR1 SNHLY and CDR2 FYNNEI. The CDR3 has 10 amino acids. V was clipped by 8 bases and J by 4 bases, with 6 bases between them. CDR3 sequence reads: CASGRYEQYF. CDR3 nucleotide sequence: TGTGCCAGCGGACGGTACGAGCAGTACTTC.

This chain links TRBV2 with TRBJ1-4; D is perhaps TRBD1 (5 bases). The germline V and J ends were trimmed by 0 bases and 3 bases, with 11 bases remaining between them. This CDR3 has 16 residues. CDR1 SNHLY and CDR2 FYNNEI come from the germline V gene. Here the CDR3 DNA reads TGTGCCAGCAGTGAAGCTCCCGGGGCGGCTAATGAAAAACTGTTTTTT. Translating it yields CASSEAPGAANEKLFF. Looking up the rest from reference TRBV2 and TRBJ1-4 gives the full variable domain: EPEVTQTPSHQVTQMGQEVILRCVPISNHLYFYWYRQILGQKVEFLVSFYNNEISEKSEIFDDQFSVERPDGSNFTLKIRSTKLEDSAMYFCASSEAPGAANEKLFFGSGTQLSVL.

The chain links TRBV18 to TRBJ2-3; D perhaps matches TRBD2 (5 bases). The germline V gene has CDR1 KGHSH and CDR2 LQKENI. V lost 2 bases to trimming and J lost 1 base, with 13 bases between them. The CDR3 totals 16 residues. CDR3 residues: CASSPLEAGGTDTQYF. The CDR3, as DNA: TGTGCCAGCTCACCATTGGAGGCGGGCGGCACAGATACGCAGTATTTT. Full variable domain (rest looked up from reference TRBV18 and TRBJ2-3): NAGVMQNPRHLVRRRGQEARLRCSPMKGHSHVYWYRQLPEEGLKFMVYLQKENIIDESGMPKERFSAEFPKEGPSILRIQQVVRGDSAAYFCASSPLEAGGTDTQYFGPGTRLTVL.

In DNA form, the CDR3 reads TGCAGCGTTGAAATTCGAGTAGGTACGGAGCAGTACTTC. Its translation is CSVEIRVGTEQYF. The chain has TRBV29-1 and TRBJ2-7; D is uncertain. Trimming left V 2 bases short and J 7 bases short, with 15 bases between. This CDR3 is built from 13 residues. Germline CDR1 is SQVTM and CDR2 is ANQGSEA.

The V gene is TRBV7-2, the J gene TRBJ1-2, with 8 bases fitting TRBD1. Germline V gene data show CDR1 as SGHTA and CDR2 as FQGNSA. V shed 6 bases, J shed 4 bases, and the junction held 7 bases outside the gene matches. This CDR3 is 14 amino acids long. As DNA, the CDR3 is TGTGCCAGCAGGCGCAGGGGGCTCACCTATGGCTACACCTTC. This encodes CASRRRGLTYGYTF.

Notes on this clone: Other nucleotide sequences from this sample produce the same CDR3. This chain joins TRBV6-1 and TRBJ2-5; TRBD1 is a possible D gene (6 bases). The ends were cut back, 4 bases at V and 2 bases at J, with 8 bases in the middle. In germline, CDR1 is MNHNS, CDR2 SASEGT. The CDR3 spans 13 residues. CDR3 sequence: CASSGQGQETQYF. The CDR3 nucleotides are TGTGCCAGCAGTGGGCAGGGGCAAGAGACCCAGTACTTC.

In the case of this clone: The sample carries other DNA sequences with the same CDR3. V is TRBV20-1 and J is TRBJ1-5; TRBD1 is a possible D gene (5 bases). The CDR3 sequence is 11 residues long. Germline CDR1 reads DFQATT; CDR2 reads SNEGSKA (reference sequence). The V end was cut by 3 bases, the J end by 7 bases, with 7 bases between. CDR3 region: CSARGGQPQHF. The CDR3 region has the DNA TGCAGTGCTAGGGGGGGACAGCCCCAGCATTTT.

The gene calls are TRBV6-5 and TRBJ1-1; D uncertain. This CDR3 is built from 14 residues. Trimming pared 6 bases from V and 2 bases from J, leaving 13 bases between. Looked up from germline, CDR1 is MNHEY and CDR2 is SVGAGI. In DNA form, the CDR3 reads TGTGCCAGCAGAAGCCTTACCGTTAACACTGAAGCTTTCTTT. It is translated as CASRSLTVNTEAFF.

This sequence joins TRBV7-3 and TRBJ1-3, with 7 nucleotides matching TRBD1. The CDR3 loop spans 16 amino acids. Germline V lookup: CDR1 SGHTA, CDR2 FQGTGA. The V segment lost 4 bases and the J segment 2 bases; nucleotides outside the gene matches: 8. The CDR3 here is CASSSSPGTAGNTIYF. CDR3 DNA: TGTGCCAGCAGCTCCAGCCCCGGGACAGCTGGAAACACCATATATTTT.

On this clone itself: Within the sample, other DNA sequences also encode this same CDR3. The gene calls are TRBV19 and TRBJ2-7; D remains ambiguous. Between the trimmed V and J ends, which lost 1 base and 3 bases, there was a span of 7 bases. The CDR3 has 13 amino acids. CDR1 is LNHDA, CDR2 SQIVND, per germline (reference sequence). For the CDR3, the DNA is TGTGCCAGTAGTATAGGCCCCGGCTACGAGCAGTACTTC. Its translation: CASSIGPGYEQYF.

The sample holds one count of this clone. The V gene is TRBV6-6, the J gene TRBJ2-7; 14 nucleotides match TRBD2. After removal of 2 bases from V and 0 bases from J, the junction contained 0 bases not matched to a gene. The germline gives CDR1 MNHNY, CDR2 SVGAGI (reference sequence). The CDR3 totals 16 residues. This CDR3 is CASSYGTSGGSYEQYF. CDR3 nucleotide sequence: TGTGCCAGCAGTTACGGGACTAGCGGGGGCTCCTACGAGCAGTACTTC.

This sequence joins TRBV6-1 and TRBJ1-6; D may be TRBD1 (6 bases). This CDR3 has 15 amino acids. The germline V gene encodes CDR1 MNHNS and CDR2 SASEGT. Trimming stripped 5 bases from V and 7 bases from J, with 15 bases between. The CDR3 region has the DNA TGTGCCAGCAGTTCACGACAGGTCAGAAATTCACCCCTCCACTTT. As protein: CASSSRQVRNSPLHF.

The rearrangement uses TRBV29-1 and TRBJ1-4; 10 bases are a match to TRBD1. Trimming cost V 6 bases and J 6 bases; bases outside gene matches: 7. Germline-derived CDR1 and CDR2 are SQVTM and ANQGSEA. The CDR3 length is 14 residues. CDR3 DNA: TGCAGCGTCCGTGCGGGACAGGGGTATGAAAAACTGTTTTTT. Translated, it gives CSVRAGQGYEKLFF. The entire variable domain, with the rest obtained from reference TRBV29-1 and TRBJ1-4, is as follows: SAVISQKPSRDICQRGTSLTIQCQVDSQVTMMFWYRQQPGQSLTLIATANQGSEATYESGFVIDKFPISRPNLTFSTLTVSNMSPEDSSIYLCSVRAGQGYEKLFFGSGTQLSVL.

This clone has only one observation. The junction differs from germline at one of its ends, possibly a read error. This chain uses TRBV7-2 with TRBJ2-7; 7 bases are shared with TRBD1. CDR1 and CDR2 (germline): SGHTA, FQGNSA. This CDR3 spans 14 amino acids. CDR3 in DNA: TGTGCCAGCCTCAGTACAGGGGCCTCCTCCGAGCAGTACTTC. Its protein product is CASLSTGASSEQYF.

CDR3 DNA: TGTGCCAGCAGCTTAGACGGTTCCTATGGCTACACCTTC. This codes for CASSLDGSYGYTF. The chain recombines TRBV7-8 with TRBJ1-2; D unresolved. V lost 1 base and J 4 bases, leaving 7 bases between the germline ends. Germline values: CDR1 SGHVS, CDR2 FQNEAQ. CDR3 size: 13 residues.

The chain links TRBV14 to TRBJ2-3, with TRBD1 matching over 9 bases. V lost 2 bases to trimming and J lost 0 bases; unmatched junction nucleotides: 15. CDR3 size: 20 residues. The germline V gene has CDR1 SGHDN and CDR2 FVKESK. CDR3 protein: CASSQTRDHNRGLSTDTQYF. In DNA, the CDR3 is TGTGCCAGCAGCCAAACACGAGATCATAACAGGGGGCTAAGCACAGATACGCAGTATTTT.

The rearrangement joins TRBV6-5 to TRBJ2-7; TRBD1 agrees at 11 bases. Germline lookup yields CDR1 MNHEY and CDR2 SVGAGI. V shed 4 bases and J 3 bases; nucleotides not matched to a gene: 8. The CDR3 has 16 amino acids. The CDR3 DNA is TGTGCCAGCAGTTCCGCCCCCGGGACAGGGGGCTACGAGCAGTACTTC. Its protein product is CASSSAPGTGGYEQYF.

The gene calls are TRBV19 and TRBJ2-3, with a weak D call TRBD1 (5 bases). The V gene lost 8 bases and the J gene lost 6 bases, with 15 bases spanning the gap. This CDR3 region has 13 residues. Germline V gives CDR1 LNHDA, CDR2 SQIVND (reference sequence). CDR3: CASSVGASDTQYF. In nucleotides, the CDR3 is TGTGCCAGTTCAGTAGGGGCGTCTGATACGCAGTATTTT.

A single count supports this clone. V and J are TRBV7-6 and TRBJ2-1; 12 positions match TRBD2. V gave up 2 bases and J gave up 7 bases; unmatched junction bases: 3. Looked up from germline, CDR1 is SGHVS and CDR2 is FNYEAQ. The CDR3 is 15 amino acids. The CDR3 region is CASSLSSGGANEQFF. Written as DNA, the CDR3 is TGTGCCAGCAGCTTATCTAGCGGGGGGGCAAATGAGCAGTTCTTC.

This chain uses TRBV7-2 with TRBJ2-6; D is uncertain. V was clipped by 1 base and J by 4 bases, with 2 bases between them. The V gene's germline CDR1 is SGHTA and CDR2 FQGNSA. The CDR3 loop spans 13 amino acids. Here the CDR3 DNA reads TGTGCCAGCAGCTTAGTAGGGGCCAACGTCCTGACTTTC. Translation gives CASSLVGANVLTF.

The chain joins TRBV19 to TRBJ2-3; D perhaps matches TRBD1 (6 bases). The CDR3 is made up of 16 amino acids. V was shortened by 5 bases and J by 0 bases, with 15 bases between the two germline ends. Germline values: CDR1 LNHDA, CDR2 SQIVND (reference sequence). CDR3 in DNA: TGTGCCAGTAGTTCGACGACAGGTTCTAGCACAGATACGCAGTATTTT. Translation gives CASSSTTGSSTDTQYF.

The rearrangement joins TRBV27 to TRBJ1-1; TRBD1 matches 11 bases. From germline, CDR1 is MNHEY and CDR2 SMNVEV (reference sequence). Trimming removed 6 bases from V and 5 bases from J; junction bases left unmatched: 11. CDR3 length: 16 residues. The CDR3 bases are TGTGCCAGCAGCCTGCGTTGGGGGACAGGGGGGACTGAAGCTTTCTTT. Its protein product is CASSLRWGTGGTEAFF.